Listed below are T cell receptor beta chains from one sample, sequenced in a study of blood T cell repertoires in COVID-19. Clones were read by immunoSEQ multiplex PCR, and TCRdb kept only the in-frame ones, dropping some. Of fewer than 90,000 clones in the sample, 88% were seen once. Sequenced input: peripheral blood. These receptors were taken from a woman of 80 years or more with active or convalescent COVID-19. Both conserved end residues are trimmed from each CDR3. Clone size appears in some rows only: once, few, many, or a class for an expanded clone.

abundance,v_gene,j_gene,CDR3aa
-,TRBV24-1,TRBJ2-1,ATSDLGGNNEQF
-,TRBV5-1,TRBJ2-7,ASSPPGDEQY
-,TRBV4-1,TRBJ2-3,ASSQETGLARDLSQY
-,TRBV21-1,TRBJ1-5,ASSPRRDRGIVGNQPQH
-,TRBV5-4,TRBJ1-4,ASSSAGTVGEKLF
-,TRBV4-3,TRBJ2-7,ASSQGGTGLSYEQY
-,TRBV24-1,TRBJ2-3,ATSDPGTGDDTQY
once,TRBV7-9,TRBJ1-1,ASSLAVGPMNTEAF
-,TRBV4-1,TRBJ2-5,ASSPGDRGYETQY
-,TRBV4-1,TRBJ1-4,ASSQVDRESEKLF
-,TRBV5-1,TRBJ2-1,ASSLDSFSYNEQF
-,TRBV5-1,TRBJ2-2,ASRLSGQLTGELF
-,TRBV4-3,TRBJ1-1,ASSKTGNTEAF
-,TRBV5-1,TRBJ2-2,ASKLAGGNTGELF
-,TRBV20-1,TRBJ1-6,SASPQGAKWAVGSPLH
-,TRBV18,TRBJ2-4,ASSRRGTENIQY
few,TRBV6-5,TRBJ2-7,ASRTGSSYEQY
-,TRBV19,TRBJ1-5,ASSGRTGGNQPQH